This T cell receptor (beta chain) was obtained from a study of shared clonotypes between healthy human individuals. Germline V gene data show CDR1 as WNHNN and CDR2 as SYGVQD (reference sequence). The J segment lost 4 bases and the V segment lost 2 bases, leaving 4 bases of the junction unmatched. The CDR3 totals 16 residues. Positive CCR7 selection of CD45RO-negative cells yielded the naive CD8 cells, and terminally differentiated effector memory CD45RA+ cells were excluded. With respect to this clone: No antigen is known for it.

Source study methods: Filtering was not the same, since immunoSEQ gave junction-only sequences without quality scores. The protocol was immunoSEQ multiplex PCR, while the TCRdb copy is restricted to in-frame clones and leaves out a portion. V and J calls and clone size are those listed in that table; D and trimming were worked out from the DNA. The table has around 700,000 clones, 92% seen once; the top ten hold approximately 22%. The study, taken as a whole, reports: Richness estimates generally favored naive over memory subsets. Clonotype sharing across a few donors was observed for roughly 5% of naive CD4 clonotypes.

The V call is TRBV10-1, the J call TRBJ2-1; 11 nucleotides line up with TRBD2. The TCR originated in a man aged 25 to 40 in good health. The sample was naive CD8+ T cells sorted from blood. CDR3 DNA: TGCGCCAGCAGTGAGGTGGGACTAGCGGAATACAATGAGCAGTTCTTC. Translating it yields CASSEVGLAEYNEQFF.